What follows are 24 T cell receptor beta chains derived from one specimen sequenced in a study of T cell responses to AZD1222 COVID-19 vaccine. Libraries were prepared by immunoSEQ multiplex PCR; TCRdb keeps only in-frame clonotypes and omits some of them. The table includes 40,000 to 45,000 clones, around three quarters detected once. This sample comprised peripheral blood, obtained on day 0 of AZD1222 vaccination. These receptor sequences come from an adult in good health.

The chain has TRBV2 and TRBJ2-6, with D unclear. This CDR3 comprises 12 residues. V was shortened by 9 bases and J by 2 bases, with 5 bases between the two germline ends. CDR1 and CDR2 from the germline V gene are SNHLY and FYNNEI. DNA of the CDR3: TGTGCCAGTTCGACTGGGGCCAACGTCCTGACTTTC. The encoded protein is CASSTGANVLTF. Complete variable domain (other parts from reference TRBV2 and TRBJ2-6): EPEVTQTPSHQVTQMGQEVILRCVPISNHLYFYWYRQILGQKVEFLVSFYNNEISEKSEIFDDQFSVERPDGSNFTLKIRSTKLEDSAMYFCASSTGANVLTFGAGSRLTVL.

By sample fraction, this clone is medium-sized. The chain joins TRBV20-1 to TRBJ1-5, with D hard to call. Germline CDR1 DFQATT, CDR2 SNEGSKA (reference sequence). The V end was cut by 3 bases, the J end by 2 bases, with 11 bases between. The CDR3 contains 14 residues. The CDR3 region is CSASERAGNQPQHF. For the CDR3, the DNA is TGCAGTGCTAGTGAGAGGGCAGGCAATCAGCCCCAGCATTTT.

J is TRBJ1-5 and V is TRBV19; D unresolved. This CDR3 is built from 19 residues. V lost 1 base, J lost 0 bases, and 19 bases lay in between. The germline gives CDR1 LNHDA, CDR2 SQIVND (reference sequence). CDR3 nucleotides: TGTGCCAGTAGTATAGGGGCCCCGTCGGGGAGCTATAGCAATCAGCCCCAGCATTTT. Its protein product is CASSIGAPSGSYSNQPQHF.

The chain uses TRBV2 and TRBJ2-5, with 9 nucleotides matching TRBD2. Looked up from germline, CDR1 is SNHLY and CDR2 is FYNNEI. V was pared by 2 bases and J by 5 bases, with 6 bases of the junction left unmatched. This CDR3 spans 15 amino acids. CDR3 in DNA: TGTGCCAGCAGTGAACTAGCGGGGATGGGTGAGACCCAGTACTTC. Translation: CASSELAGMGETQYF.

The chain links TRBV6-5 to TRBJ2-6, with D unresolved. Per the germline V gene, CDR1 is MNHEY and CDR2 is SVGAGI. This CDR3 spans 13 amino acids. V shed 6 bases and J shed 4 bases, with 7 bases lying between them. In nucleotides, the CDR3 is TGTGCCAGCAGCGCAGCGGGGGCCAACGTCCTGACTTTC. It encodes CASSAAGANVLTF.

The J gene is TRBJ1-5, the V gene TRBV12-3 or TRBV12-4, with D perhaps matching TRBD1 (6 bases). The CDR3 extends over 13 amino acids. Trimming removed 6 bases at V and 7 bases at J, with 13 bases between. As DNA, the CDR3 is TGTGCCAGCAGCATTGGACAGCAACAGCCCCAGCATTTT. Its protein is CASSIGQQQPQHF.

This clone was counted only a few times. The CDR3 does not close with the conserved phenylalanine or tryptophan, likely indicating a read error. No DNA is shown, since the ends of the CDR3 on it are uncertain; the CDR3 is the one TCRdb lists. V and J are TRBV10-1 and TRBJ2-7; no check of the table's D call, TRBD1, against the DNA was made. Germline values: CDR1 WNHNN, CDR2 SYGVQD (reference sequence). Counting both end residues, the CDR3 totals 11 amino acids. This CDR3 is CASSGGGTVPS.

Only one count was recorded for this clone. The chain uses TRBV6-4 and TRBJ2-3; TRBD2 aligns across 10 bases. J gave up 0 bases and V 6 bases, and 6 bases lay outside the gene matches. This CDR3 region has 16 residues. The germline gives CDR1 MRHNA, CDR2 SNTAGT. CDR3 protein: CASSVAGGSSTDTQYF. The CDR3 DNA reads TGTGCCAGCAGCGTAGCGGGAGGATCTAGCACAGATACGCAGTATTTT.

The V gene is TRBV9, the J gene TRBJ2-5; TRBD2 agrees at 8 bases. The germline gives CDR1 SGDLS, CDR2 YYNGEE. With V trimmed by 1 base and J by 5 bases, 7 bases remained unmatched. The CDR3 spans 15 residues. CDR3 nucleotide sequence: TGTGCCAGCAGCGTATTCAGCGGGGGAGGGGAGACCCAGTACTTC. Encoded protein: CASSVFSGGGETQYF.

V and J are TRBV5-1 and TRBJ2-4; TRBD1 is a possible D gene (6 bases). Between the trimmed V and J ends, which lost 4 bases and 8 bases, there was a span of 22 bases. There are 16 residues in the CDR3. Germline V gene lookup returns CDR1 SGHRS and CDR2 YFSETQ. The CDR3 nucleotides read TGCGCCAGCAGCCCATCGGGACACCCTTTTGGGGACATTCAGTACTTC. It yields the protein CASSPSGHPFGDIQYF.

CDR3 amino acids: CASSLEGTKAFF. CDR3 sequence (DNA): TGTGCCAGCAGCTTAGAAGGGACCAAAGCTTTCTTT. The chain joins TRBV7-9 to TRBJ1-1; perhaps TRBD1 as D (5 bases). V was pared by 1 base and J by 9 bases, with 9 bases between. The CDR3 length is 12 residues. CDR1 and CDR2 from the germline V gene are SEHNR and FQNEAQ (reference sequence). The full variable domain, rest sourced from reference TRBV7-9 and TRBJ1-1, is DTGVSQNPRHKITKRGQNVTFRCDPISEHNRLYWYRQTLGQGPEFLTYFQNEAQLEKSRLLSDRFSAERPKGSFSTLEIQRTEQGDSAMYLCASSLEGTKAFFGQGTRLTVV.

J is TRBJ1-5 and V is TRBV5-8; no definite D call. The V end was cut by 2 bases, the J end by 6 bases, with 3 bases between. CDR1 SGHTS and CDR2 YDEGEE come from the germline V gene. This CDR3 has 11 amino acids. Here the CDR3 reads CASSLGQPQHF. Here the CDR3 DNA reads TGTGCCAGCAGCTTAGGTCAGCCCCAGCATTTT.

About this clone: Other nucleotide sequences from this sample produce the same CDR3. J is TRBJ2-5 and V is TRBV5-1; D gene ambiguous. Per the germline V gene, CDR1 is SGHRS and CDR2 is YFSETQ. This CDR3 is built from 11 residues. The V and J ends lost 3 bases and 1 base respectively, with 1 base between them. The CDR3 coding sequence is TGCGCCAGCAGCTCCCAAGAGACCCAGTACTTC. Translated: CASSSQETQYF.

The chain combines TRBV19 with TRBJ2-1; maybe TRBD2 (5 bases). Per germline, CDR1 LNHDA and CDR2 SQIVND (reference sequence). The germline V and J ends were trimmed by 3 bases and 10 bases, with 7 bases remaining between them. There are 11 residues in the CDR3. Here the CDR3 reads CASSIRGEQFF. In DNA, the CDR3 is TGTGCCAGTAGTATCCGGGGAGAGCAGTTCTTC.

This rearrangement joins TRBV28 to TRBJ1-5, with D unresolved. V lost 4 bases to trimming and J lost 4 bases, with 5 bases between them. CDR1 and CDR2 (germline): MDHEN, SYDVKM. The CDR3 has 12 amino acids. CDR3 region: CASSSQNQPQHF. The CDR3 DNA sequence: TGTGCCAGCAGTTCTCAAAATCAGCCCCAGCATTTT. Variable domain in full (rest from reference TRBV28 and TRBJ1-5): DVKVTQSSRYLVKRTGEKVFLECVQDMDHENMFWYRQDPGLGLRLIYFSYDVKMKEKGDIPEGYSVSREKKERFSLILESASTNQTSMYLCASSSQNQPQHFGDGTRLSIL.

The sample holds a few counts of this clone. The chain links TRBV7-9 to TRBJ1-2; D is perhaps TRBD1 (5 bases). This CDR3 has 13 amino acids. V was clipped by 0 bases and J by 8 bases, with 10 bases between them. CDR1 and CDR2 (germline): SEHNR, FQNEAQ (reference sequence). The CDR3 coding sequence is TGTGCCAGCAGCTTAGCGGGCGAGGGGGGCTACACCTTC. It specifies CASSLAGEGGYTF.

The chain has TRBV19 and TRBJ1-1; 9 bases line up with TRBD1. The CDR3 sequence is 15 residues long. In germline, CDR1 is LNHDA, CDR2 SQIVND (reference sequence). The trim removed 5 bases at V and 7 bases at J, leaving 11 bases unmatched. The CDR3 region has the DNA TGTGCCAGTAGTCGAACACCGGGACAGGGTGGTGAAGCTTTCTTT. Its translation: CASSRTPGQGGEAFF.

This chain connects TRBV28 to TRBJ1-1; 9 bases are a match to TRBD1. Losses at the gene ends were 5 bases for V and 0 bases for J; bases not matched to a gene: 10. Looked up from germline, CDR1 is MDHEN and CDR2 is SYDVKM. The CDR3 totals 17 residues. The CDR3 coding sequence is TGTGCCAGCAGTCCCGATACAGGGGGCGGGATGAACACTGAAGCTTTCTTT. The encoded protein is CASSPDTGGGMNTEAFF.

This chain links TRBV5-6 with TRBJ1-2; 7 bases are shared with TRBD1. The germline gives CDR1 SGHDT, CDR2 YYEEEE. V gave up 6 bases and J gave up 5 bases; unmatched junction bases: 19. This CDR3 contains 17 residues. CDR3 loop: CASKYRRTGDIFYGYTF. The CDR3 DNA reads TGTGCCAGCAAGTATCGGAGGACAGGCGACATTTTTTATGGCTACACCTTC.

This clone was detected once. The rearrangement links TRBV5-4 to TRBJ1-2, with 9 bases fitting TRBD1. CDR3 length: 12 amino acids. The germline CDR1 and CDR2 sequences are SGHNT and YYREEE (reference sequence). J gave up 8 bases and V 4 bases, and 3 bases lay outside the gene matches. CDR3 coding DNA: TGTGCCAGCAGCCCGACAGGGGGAGGCTACACCTTC. Translation gives CASSPTGGGYTF. Full variable domain (outside the CDR3, taken from reference TRBV5-4 and TRBJ1-2): ETGVTQSPTHLIKTRGQQVTLRCSSQSGHNTVSWYQQALGQGPQFIFQYYREEENGRGNFPPRFSGLQFPNYSSELNVNALELDDSALYLCASSPTGGGYTFGSGTRLTVV.

The chain recombines TRBV28 with TRBJ2-3; tentatively, D is TRBD2 (6 bases). The length of the CDR3 is 14 residues. The germline gives CDR1 MDHEN, CDR2 SYDVKM. The ends were cut back, 6 bases at V and 4 bases at J, with 14 bases in the middle. CDR3 nucleotides: TGTGCCAGCAGGGTCGGGGGTAATCCAGATACGCAGTATTTT. Translation gives CASRVGGNPDTQYF.

The V gene is TRBV3-1 (or the pseudogene TRBV3-2), the J gene TRBJ2-3; 14 bases match TRBD2. The germline gives CDR1 LGHDT, CDR2 YNNKEL (reference sequence). V lost 4 bases, J lost 3 bases, and 3 bases stayed unmatched. This CDR3 comprises 16 residues. The CDR3 loop is CASSPGTSGGTDTQYF. DNA for the CDR3: TGTGCCAGCAGCCCCGGGACTAGCGGGGGAACAGATACGCAGTATTTT.

The chain carries TRBV5-1 and TRBJ1-2; a possible D gene is TRBD1 (5 bases). V lost 4 bases, J lost 6 bases, and 19 bases lay in between. This CDR3 contains 15 residues. Germline CDR1 is SGHRS and CDR2 is YFSETQ. The CDR3 spells CASSQLPGYSNGYTF. The CDR3 nucleotides read TGCGCCAGCAGCCAGCTCCCAGGGTACAGCAATGGCTACACCTTC. Full variable domain (missing parts from reference TRBV5-1 and TRBJ1-2): KAGVTQTPRYLIKTRGQQVTLSCSPISGHRSVSWYQQTPGQGLQFLFEYFSETQRNKGNFPGRFSGRQFSNSRSEMNVSTLELGDSALYLCASSQLPGYSNGYTFGSGTRLTVV.

J is TRBJ2-2 and V is TRBV19, with D possibly being TRBD1 (5 bases). Trimming cost V 5 bases and J 1 base, with 8 bases left between them. Germline CDR1 is LNHDA and CDR2 is SQIVND (reference sequence). CDR3 length: 14 residues. The DNA for the CDR3 is TGTGCCAGTAGTGTCACAGGGAACACCGGGGAGCTGTTTTTT. It is translated as CASSVTGNTGELFF.